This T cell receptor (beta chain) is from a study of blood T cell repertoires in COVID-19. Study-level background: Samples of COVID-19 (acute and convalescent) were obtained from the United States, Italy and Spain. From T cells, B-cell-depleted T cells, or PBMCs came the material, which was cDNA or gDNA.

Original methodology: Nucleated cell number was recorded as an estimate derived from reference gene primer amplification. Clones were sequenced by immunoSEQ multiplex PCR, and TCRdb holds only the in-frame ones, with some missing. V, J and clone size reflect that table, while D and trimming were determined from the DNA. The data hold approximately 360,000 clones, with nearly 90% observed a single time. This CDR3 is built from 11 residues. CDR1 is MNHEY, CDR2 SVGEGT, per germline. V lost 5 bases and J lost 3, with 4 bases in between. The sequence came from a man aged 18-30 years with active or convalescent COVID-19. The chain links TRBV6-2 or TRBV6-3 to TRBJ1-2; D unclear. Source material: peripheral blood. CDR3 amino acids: CASSRDYGYTF. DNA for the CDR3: TGTGCCAGCAGTCGAGACTATGGCTACACCTTC.